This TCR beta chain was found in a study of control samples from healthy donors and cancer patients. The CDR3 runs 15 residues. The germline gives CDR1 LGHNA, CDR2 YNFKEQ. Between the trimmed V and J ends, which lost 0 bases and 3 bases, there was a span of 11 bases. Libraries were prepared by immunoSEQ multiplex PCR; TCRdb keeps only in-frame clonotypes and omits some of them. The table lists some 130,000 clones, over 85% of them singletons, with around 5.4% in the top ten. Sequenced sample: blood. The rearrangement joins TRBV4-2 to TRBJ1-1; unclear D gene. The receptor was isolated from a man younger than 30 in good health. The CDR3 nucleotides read TGTGCCAGCAGCCAAGAAGCCAGCCTTTACACTGAAGCTTTCTTT. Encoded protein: CASSQEASLYTEAFF.